The T cell receptor (beta chain) described here comes from a study of T cell changes during pregnancy in multiple sclerosis. Measured with immunoSEQ multiplex PCR; TCRdb has only the in-frame clones, and not every one. Among about 68,000 clones listed, around 92% were seen once. The CDR3 spans 13 residues. Germline V gene data show CDR1 as SGHRS and CDR2 as YFSETQ. The J segment lost 12 bases and the V segment lost 2 bases, leaving 7 bases of the junction unmatched. The sample in question was peripheral blood, obtained in the first trimester of pregnancy. This clonotype was obtained from a female donor with multiple sclerosis, enrolled in a pregnancy study. The chain combines TRBV5-1 with TRBJ2-1; the match to TRBD2 covers 8 bases. CDR3 residues: CASSFDSGSVQFF. The CDR3, as DNA: TGCGCCAGCAGCTTCGACAGCGGGAGCGTGCAGTTCTTC.